A selection of T cell receptor beta chains follows, all from one sample in a study of blood T cell repertoires in COVID-19. Clones were sequenced by immunoSEQ multiplex PCR, and TCRdb holds only the in-frame ones, with some missing. The repertoire consists of over 200,000 clones, with about 80% occurring once and the leading ten covering 3% to 3.5%. What was sequenced was peripheral blood. The source is a woman aged 80 or over with acute or convalescent COVID-19. Both conserved end residues are part of each CDR3. Each record gives: V gene, J gene, D gene, clone size, CDR3 protein, CDR3 DNA. The D gene is left open where the match is weak. Size is stated for part of the rows, as once, few or many counts, or as a class when the clone is expanded.

V gene: TRBV10-3
J gene: TRBJ1-4
D gene: TRBD1
clone size: .
CDR3 protein: CAISEIPGQLNEKLFF
CDR3 DNA: TGTGCCATCAGTGAAATTCCGGGACAGCTTAATGAAAAACTGTTTTTT

V gene: TRBV6-2/TRBV6-3
J gene: TRBJ2-2
D gene: TRBD1
clone size: .
CDR3 protein: CASSPNRGPVGGELFF
CDR3 DNA: TGTGCCAGCAGCCCTAACAGGGGCCCAGTGGGCGGGGAGCTGTTTTTT

V gene: TRBV7-3
J gene: TRBJ2-5
D gene: .
clone size: .
CDR3 protein: CASSPGVWETQYF
CDR3 DNA: TGTGCCAGCAGCCCCGGGGTATGGGAGACCCAGTACTTC

V gene: TRBV19
J gene: TRBJ2-5
D gene: .
clone size: .
CDR3 protein: CASSQGTGETQYF
CDR3 DNA: TGTGCCAGTAGTCAAGGGACTGGGGAGACCCAGTACTTC

V gene: TRBV5-5
J gene: TRBJ1-1
D gene: TRBD1
clone size: .
CDR3 protein: CASSFTGGAPEAFF
CDR3 DNA: TGTGCCAGCAGCTTTACAGGGGGCGCCCCTGAAGCTTTCTTT

V gene: TRBV5-5
J gene: TRBJ2-5
D gene: .
clone size: .
CDR3 protein: CASSHPGVETQYF
CDR3 DNA: TGTGCCAGCAGCCACCCCGGGGTAGAGACCCAGTACTTC

V gene: TRBV6-2/TRBV6-3
J gene: TRBJ1-5
D gene: TRBD1
clone size: .
CDR3 protein: CASSSPGRGIRGQGGNQPQHF
CDR3 DNA: TGTGCCAGCAGTTCACCGGGACGTGGCATCCGGGGACAGGGGGGAAATCAGCCCCAGCATTTT

V gene: TRBV6-5
J gene: TRBJ1-3
D gene: .
clone size: .
CDR3 protein: CASRLGGSSGNTIYF
CDR3 DNA: TGTGCCAGCAGGTTGGGGGGTTCCTCTGGAAACACCATATATTTT

V gene: TRBV2
J gene: TRBJ1-5
D gene: TRBD1
clone size: .
CDR3 protein: CASSAGTGDPNQPQHF
CDR3 DNA: TGTGCCAGCAGTGCCGGGACAGGGGATCCGAATCAGCCCCAGCATTTT

V gene: TRBV21-1
J gene: TRBJ2-4
D gene: .
clone size: .
CDR3 protein: CANKWGPQGAKNIQYF
CDR3 DNA: TGTGCCAACAAATGGGGGCCCCAGGGGGCCAAAAACATTCAGTACTTC

V gene: TRBV5-4
J gene: TRBJ2-1
D gene: .
clone size: few
CDR3 protein: CASSLLGGGSYNEQFF
CDR3 DNA: TGTGCCAGCAGCTTGTTGGGAGGGGGCTCCTACAATGAGCAGTTCTTC

V gene: TRBV30
J gene: TRBJ2-7
D gene: TRBD1
clone size: .
CDR3 protein: CAWSETGGSYEQYF
CDR3 DNA: TGTGCCTGGAGTGAGACAGGGGGCTCCTACGAGCAGTACTTC

V gene: TRBV18
J gene: TRBJ2-6
D gene: TRBD1
clone size: .
CDR3 protein: CASSPRGGPGANVLTF
CDR3 DNA: TGTGCCAGCTCACCACGAGGGGGCCCTGGGGCCAACGTCCTGACTTTC

V gene: TRBV9
J gene: TRBJ1-1
D gene: TRBD1
clone size: few
CDR3 protein: CASSVDGTEDEAFF
CDR3 DNA: TGTGCCAGCAGCGTAGACGGGACAGAGGATGAAGCTTTCTTT

V gene: TRBV10-3
J gene: TRBJ2-7
D gene: .
clone size: .
CDR3 protein: CAIRDQTRGYEQYF
CDR3 DNA: TGTGCCATCAGAGACCAAACCCGGGGGTACGAGCAGTACTTC

V gene: TRBV18
J gene: TRBJ1-2
D gene: .
clone size: .
CDR3 protein: CASSPPTRENYGYTF
CDR3 DNA: TGTGCCAGCTCACCACCGACACGAGAGAACTATGGCTACACCTTC

V gene: TRBV6-5
J gene: TRBJ1-2
D gene: .
clone size: .
CDR3 protein: CASRSGWEANYGYTF
CDR3 DNA: TGTGCCAGCAGGTCAGGGTGGGAAGCTAACTATGGCTACACCTTC

V gene: TRBV7-9
J gene: TRBJ1-2
D gene: TRBD1
clone size: few
CDR3 protein: CASTPGTGEGYTF
CDR3 DNA: TGTGCCAGCACCCCGGGGACAGGGGAAGGCTACACCTTC

V gene: TRBV19
J gene: TRBJ2-2
D gene: TRBD1
clone size: .
CDR3 protein: CASKIEGTANTGELFF
CDR3 DNA: TGTGCCAGTAAAATCGAGGGGACAGCGAACACCGGGGAGCTGTTTTTT

V gene: TRBV7-8
J gene: TRBJ1-5
D gene: .
clone size: few
CDR3 protein: CASNAGVGNQPQHF
CDR3 DNA: TGTGCCAGCAACGCAGGGGTGGGCAATCAGCCCCAGCATTTT

V gene: TRBV11-2
J gene: TRBJ1-2
D gene: TRBD1
clone size: few
CDR3 protein: CASSRDRGPGYTF
CDR3 DNA: TGTGCCAGCAGTCGGGACAGGGGGCCTGGCTACACCTTC

V gene: TRBV5-6
J gene: TRBJ1-1
D gene: .
clone size: once
CDR3 protein: CASSPRRRMNTEAFF
CDR3 DNA: TGTGCCAGCAGCCCTCGACGGAGAATGAACACTGAAGCTTTCTTT

V gene: TRBV7-9
J gene: TRBJ2-1
D gene: .
clone size: .
CDR3 protein: CASSFGGSANEQFF
CDR3 DNA: TGTGCCAGCAGCTTCGGGGGATCGGCCAATGAGCAGTTCTTC

V gene: TRBV11-2
J gene: TRBJ2-5
D gene: .
clone size: .
CDR3 protein: CASSLRLFQETQYF
CDR3 DNA: TGTGCCAGCAGCCTCCGACTATTCCAAGAGACCCAGTACTTC

V gene: TRBV18
J gene: TRBJ2-5
D gene: .
clone size: once
CDR3 protein: CASSPPNSQETQYF
CDR3 DNA: TGTGCCAGCTCACCACCGAACAGCCAAGAGACCCAGTACTTC

V gene: TRBV29-1
J gene: TRBJ2-7
D gene: .
clone size: .
CDR3 protein: CSVAPRGQNYEQYF
CDR3 DNA: TGCAGCGTCGCCCCCCGGGGACAAAACTACGAGCAGTACTTC

V gene: TRBV19
J gene: TRBJ1-6
D gene: .
clone size: few
CDR3 protein: CASRPDSLYNSPLHF
CDR3 DNA: TGTGCCAGTAGGCCGGACTCCCTGTATAATTCACCCCTCCACTTT

V gene: TRBV2
J gene: TRBJ1-1
D gene: .
clone size: .
CDR3 protein: CASRREKSTEAFF
CDR3 DNA: TGTGCCAGCAGGAGGGAAAAATCCACTGAAGCTTTCTTT

V gene: TRBV6-6
J gene: TRBJ2-7
D gene: TRBD1
clone size: .
CDR3 protein: CASSYSAGGNEQYF
CDR3 DNA: TGTGCCAGCAGTTACTCGGCAGGGGGCAACGAGCAGTACTTC

V gene: TRBV27
J gene: TRBJ1-5
D gene: .
clone size: .
CDR3 protein: CASSFYGDQPQHF
CDR3 DNA: TGTGCCAGCAGTTTCTACGGGGATCAGCCCCAGCATTTT

V gene: TRBV2
J gene: TRBJ2-2
D gene: TRBD2
clone size: .
CDR3 protein: CASSILAGGPTGELFF
CDR3 DNA: TGTGCCAGCAGTATCTTAGCGGGAGGGCCTACCGGGGAGCTGTTTTTT